One and the same sample provided the 24 T cell receptor beta chains below, sequenced in a study of graft-versus-host responses after intestinal transplantation. Profiled with immunoSEQ multiplex PCR; TCRdb holds only in-frame clones, not every one. Of tens of thousands of clones listed, 85% to 90% were seen once; the top ten hold roughly 0.099%. Antigen specificity for these receptors is unknown. Sequenced here: unstimulated CD4+ T cells sorted from spleen or lymph node cells, sampled before intestinal transplant. These receptors all stem from a human donor who received an intestinal transplant.

This chain connects TRBV10-1 to TRBJ1-1, with D possibly TRBD1 on 5 matching bases. CDR1 WNHNN and CDR2 SYGVQD come from the germline V gene (reference sequence). Between the trimmed V and J ends, which lost 2 bases and 3 bases, there was a span of 7 bases. The CDR3 covers 13 residues. The CDR3 nucleotides are TGCGCCAGCAGTGAGGACAGCTACACTGAAGCTTTCTTT. It specifies CASSEDSYTEAFF.

This sequence joins TRBV5-4 and TRBJ1-6; D is possibly TRBD1 (6 bases). This CDR3 has 15 amino acids. The ends were cut back, 0 bases at V and 7 bases at J, with 11 bases in the middle. Germline CDR1 reads SGHNT; CDR2 reads YYREEE (reference sequence). CDR3 nucleotide sequence: TGTGCCAGCAGCTTGGTGCGGGGGCGAAATTCACCCCTCCACTTT. It translates to CASSLVRGRNSPLHF. The entire variable domain, with the rest obtained from reference TRBV5-4 and TRBJ1-6, is as follows: ETGVTQSPTHLIKTRGQQVTLRCSSQSGHNTVSWYQQALGQGPQFIFQYYREEENGRGNFPPRFSGLQFPNYSSELNVNALELDDSALYLCASSLVRGRNSPLHFGNGTRLTVT.

The CDR3 region is CASSVVAGGTGELFF. CDR3 DNA sequence: TGTGCCAGCAGCGTAGTTGCAGGGGGGACCGGGGAGCTGTTTTTT. V is TRBV9 and J is TRBJ2-2, with D possibly being TRBD1 (7 bases). The CDR3 length is 15 residues. Germline CDR1 reads SGDLS; CDR2 reads YYNGEE. V was cut by 0 bases and J by 5 bases, with 11 bases left in between.

J is TRBJ1-1 and V is TRBV10-3; TRBD1 agrees at 7 bases. V was pared by 10 bases and J by 0 bases, with 5 bases of the junction left unmatched. This CDR3 is built from 13 residues. Germline V lookup: CDR1 ENHRY, CDR2 SYGVKD. CDR3 loop: CATTGRLNTEAFF. The CDR3 DNA sequence: TGTGCCACGACAGGGCGACTGAACACTGAAGCTTTCTTT.

This sequence joins TRBV6-6 and TRBJ2-7; a possible D gene is TRBD2 (6 bases). The CDR3 has 13 residues. Germline V gene data show CDR1 as MNHNY and CDR2 as SVGAGI (reference sequence). Trimming left V 2 bases short and J 6 bases short, with 11 bases between. This CDR3 is CASSYGGAGEQYF. The CDR3 DNA sequence: TGTGCCAGCAGTTACGGGGGAGCGGGCGAGCAGTACTTC.

This sequence joins TRBV5-8 and TRBJ2-5; TRBD2 is a possible D gene (5 bases). The germline V gene has CDR1 SGHTS and CDR2 YDEGEE. Trimming took 4 bases from V and 5 from J, leaving 21 bases between them. This CDR3 comprises 16 residues. The CDR3 loop reads CASSPTRVRTGETQYF. In nucleotides, the CDR3 is TGTGCCAGCAGCCCTACTCGGGTGAGAACGGGGGAGACCCAGTACTTC.

This clone was observed a few times. CDR3 DNA sequence: TGCAGCGTTGAAGATTCCCGAGCTTTCTTT. Translated: CSVEDSRAFF. V is TRBV29-1 and J is TRBJ1-1; no reliable D call. The V end lost 0 bases, the J end lost 10 bases, and 6 bases lay between the germline ends. CDR3 size: 10 residues. The germline V gene encodes CDR1 SQVTM and CDR2 ANQGSEA.

The chain couples TRBV6-1 to TRBJ2-2, with TRBD1 identical over 10 bases. Trimming removed 4 bases from V and 2 bases from J; junction bases left unmatched: 4. The CDR3 has 16 amino acids. CDR1 is MNHNS and CDR2 is SASEGT in the germline V gene. CDR3 bases: TGTGCCAGCAGTGGCCGGACAGGGGGTAACACCGGGGAGCTGTTTTTT. It specifies CASSGRTGGNTGELFF.

The chain uses TRBV6-5 and TRBJ2-7; 7 bases align to TRBD1. Per the germline V gene, CDR1 is MNHEY and CDR2 is SVGAGI. V dropped 5 bases and J dropped 0; count of bases not matched to a gene: 7. The CDR3 is 15 residues long. CDR3 region: CASSPGTAISYEQYF. DNA for the CDR3: TGTGCCAGCAGTCCCGGGACAGCTATCTCCTACGAGCAGTACTTC.

This clone has a handful of counts. J is TRBJ2-7 and V is TRBV6-5, with 8 bases that match TRBD2. Trimming at V came to 7 bases and at J to 10 bases, leaving 15 bases not matched to a gene. This CDR3 has 14 amino acids. Per germline, CDR1 MNHEY and CDR2 SVGAGI. CDR3 amino acids: CASTPDGTSSPQYF. The CDR3 coding sequence is TGTGCCAGCACACCCGACGGGACTAGTAGTCCTCAGTACTTC.

The chain links TRBV4-2 to TRBJ1-2; D unresolved. The germline V gene encodes CDR1 LGHNA and CDR2 YNFKEQ. This CDR3 has 15 amino acids. The ends were cut back, 0 bases at V and 8 bases at J, with 16 bases in the middle. The DNA of the CDR3 is TGTGCCAGCAGCCAAGATCTCGCCCAACCGGGGGGCTACACCTTC. Translated: CASSQDLAQPGGYTF.

This sequence joins TRBV5-8 and TRBJ2-3, with D unresolved. V dropped 4 bases and J dropped 7 bases, with 4 bases sitting between them. This CDR3 region has 10 residues. CDR1 is SGHTS, CDR2 YDEGEE, per germline. CDR3 loop: CASSLNTQYF. The CDR3, as DNA: TGTGCCAGCAGCCTTAATACGCAGTATTTT.

Only one count was recorded for this clone. The chain recombines TRBV5-4 with TRBJ2-2; 7 bases are a match to TRBD2. The germline V gene encodes CDR1 SGHNT and CDR2 YYREEE (reference sequence). The V gene end was trimmed by 3 bases and the J gene end by 6 bases; junction bases not matched to a gene: 5. This CDR3 contains 14 residues. The CDR3 DNA reads as TGTGCCAGCAGCTCATCCCGGGGGGCCGGGGAGCTGTTTTTT. Translating gives CASSSSRGAGELFF. Looking up the rest from reference TRBV5-4 and TRBJ2-2 gives the full variable domain: ETGVTQSPTHLIKTRGQQVTLRCSSQSGHNTVSWYQQALGQGPQFIFQYYREEENGRGNFPPRFSGLQFPNYSSELNVNALELDDSALYLCASSSSRGAGELFFGEGSRLTVL.

In this sample, this clone turned up a few times. V and J are TRBV13 and TRBJ2-1; tentative D call: TRBD2 (6 bases). Germline V gives CDR1 PRHDT, CDR2 FYEKMQ (reference sequence). This CDR3 comprises 17 residues. V lost 6 bases, J lost 0 bases, and 18 bases lay in between. CDR3 in DNA: TGTGCCAGCAGTCCGTCCCGGGGGACGAGCTCCTACAATGAGCAGTTCTTC. Its translation is CASSPSRGTSSYNEQFF.

The rearrangement uses TRBV5-1 and TRBJ1-3; D unclear. The V end lost 2 bases, the J end lost 1 base, and 13 bases lay between the germline ends. Germline values: CDR1 SGHRS, CDR2 YFSETQ. This CDR3 is built from 16 residues. The CDR3 DNA reads TGCGCCAGCAGCTTTGGGCAAGAGATTTCTGGAAACACCATATATTTT. Translated: CASSFGQEISGNTIYF.

The chain recombines TRBV23-1 with TRBJ2-7; maybe TRBD1 (6 bases). TRBV23-1 is filed as an ORF, its function uncertain. V dropped 3 bases and J dropped 2 bases, with 8 bases sitting between them. The CDR3 extends over 13 amino acids. The chain's CDR3 is CASSQDSPYEQYF. CDR3 bases: TGCGCCAGCAGTCAGGACAGTCCCTACGAGCAGTACTTC.

This clone was counted once. The chain links TRBV5-1 to TRBJ2-5; D is possibly TRBD1 (5 bases). Trimming removed 5 bases at V and 1 base at J, with 9 bases between. CDR1 and CDR2 from the germline V gene are SGHRS and YFSETQ. CDR3 length: 13 amino acids. CDR3 protein: CASRGQGQETQYF. In DNA form, the CDR3 reads TGCGCCAGCAGGGGTCAGGGCCAAGAGACCCAGTACTTC.

This clone has only a few counts. The rearrangement uses TRBV7-8 and TRBJ1-5, with a possible D match to TRBD1 (6 bases). The CDR3 has 14 amino acids. V lost 7 bases to trimming and J lost 5 bases, with 15 bases between them. CDR1 is SGHVS, CDR2 FQNEAQ, per germline. The CDR3 is CASTVQGMDQPQHF. The CDR3 DNA reads as TGTGCCAGCACCGTACAGGGAATGGATCAGCCCCAGCATTTT.

The chain joins TRBV10-2 to TRBJ1-2; 7 bases map to TRBD1. The junction had 6 bases not matched to a gene; V was cut back by 7 bases and J by 7 bases. Looked up from germline, CDR1 is WSHSY and CDR2 is SAAADI. The CDR3 loop spans 12 amino acids. CDR3 DNA sequence: TGCGCCAGCAACGAGGGGGCTTTTGGCTACACCTTC. Protein sequence: CASNEGAFGYTF.

The chain recombines TRBV5-8 with TRBJ1-5, with D perhaps matching TRBD1 (6 bases). The germline V and J ends were trimmed by 4 bases and 7 bases, with 18 bases remaining between them. Per the germline V gene, CDR1 is SGHTS and CDR2 is YDEGEE. The CDR3 extends over 15 amino acids. The CDR3 DNA follows: TGTGCCAGCAGCCCCGGTTCAGGGGTCCCACAGCCCCAGCATTTT. This gives the protein CASSPGSGVPQPQHF.

The chain links TRBV2 to TRBJ2-7; 8 bases are shared with TRBD1. This CDR3 is built from 13 residues. Per germline, CDR1 SNHLY and CDR2 FYNNEI. V lost 3 bases, J lost 3 bases, and 1 base stayed unmatched. CDR3: CASSETGVYEQYF. CDR3 DNA sequence: TGTGCCAGCAGTGAGACAGGGGTCTACGAGCAGTACTTC.

The rearrangement joins TRBV12-5 to TRBJ2-1; a weak D match, TRBD2 (7 bases). CDR3 size: 17 residues. CDR1 and CDR2 from the germline V gene are LGHNT and FRNRAP. The V gene lost 0 bases and the J gene lost 7 bases, with 19 bases spanning the gap. The CDR3 sequence is CASGLVPVKGGGNEQFF. CDR3 bases: TGTGCTAGTGGTTTGGTACCTGTAAAGGGAGGGGGAAATGAGCAGTTCTTC.

The rearrangement uses TRBV5-5 and TRBJ1-2; D perhaps matches TRBD1 (6 bases). Per germline, CDR1 SGHKS and CDR2 YYEKEE (reference sequence). The germline V and J ends were trimmed by 2 bases and 6 bases, with 14 bases remaining between them. This CDR3 contains 14 residues. CDR3 in amino acids: CASSLQQGLHGYTF. CDR3 sequence (DNA): TGTGCCAGCAGCTTACAACAGGGTCTGCATGGCTACACCTTC.

The chain carries TRBV7-8 and TRBJ1-2; D is ambiguous. Germline-derived CDR1 and CDR2 are SGHVS and FQNEAQ. CDR3 length: 14 amino acids. Trimming took off 5 bases at V and 0 bases at J, with 10 bases between the two ends. The chain's CDR3 is CASSPGGANYGYTF. Written as DNA, the CDR3 is TGTGCCAGCAGCCCAGGCGGGGCTAACTATGGCTACACCTTC. Together with reference TRBV7-8 and TRBJ1-2, the CDR3 gives the full variable domain: GAGVSQSPRYKVAKRGQDVALRCDPISGHVSLFWYQQALGQGPEFLTYFQNEAQLDKSGLPSDRFFAERPEGSVSTLKIQRTQQEDSAVYLCASSPGGANYGYTFGSGTRLTVV.